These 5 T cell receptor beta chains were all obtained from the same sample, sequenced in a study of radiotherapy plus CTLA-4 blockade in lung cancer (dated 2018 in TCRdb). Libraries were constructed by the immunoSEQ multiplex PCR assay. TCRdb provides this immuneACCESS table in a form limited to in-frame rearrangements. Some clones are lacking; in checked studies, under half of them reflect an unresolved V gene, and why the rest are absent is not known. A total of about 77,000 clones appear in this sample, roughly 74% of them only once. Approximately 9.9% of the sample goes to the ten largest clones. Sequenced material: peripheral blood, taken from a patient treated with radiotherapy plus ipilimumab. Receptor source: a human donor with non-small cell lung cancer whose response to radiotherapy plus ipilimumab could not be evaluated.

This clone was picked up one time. CDR3: CATGLAESYNEQFF. The DNA for the CDR3 is TGTGCTACCGGGCTAGCGGAATCCTACAATGAGCAGTTCTTC. The chain employs TRBV19 and TRBJ2-1, with TRBD2 identical over 7 bases. Germline values: CDR1 LNHDA, CDR2 SQIVND (reference sequence). There are 14 residues in the CDR3.

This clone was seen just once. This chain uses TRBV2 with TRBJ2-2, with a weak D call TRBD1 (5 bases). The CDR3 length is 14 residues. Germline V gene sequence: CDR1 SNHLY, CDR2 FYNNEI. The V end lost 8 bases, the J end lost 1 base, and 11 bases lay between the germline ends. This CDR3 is CASLVRENTGELFF. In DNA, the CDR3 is TGTGCCAGCCTAGTCAGGGAGAACACCGGGGAGCTGTTTTTT.

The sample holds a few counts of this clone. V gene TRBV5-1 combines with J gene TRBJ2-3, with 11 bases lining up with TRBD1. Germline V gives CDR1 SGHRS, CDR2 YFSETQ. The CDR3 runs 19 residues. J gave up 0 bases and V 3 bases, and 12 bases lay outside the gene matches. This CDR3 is CASSSRDRGASGSTDTQYF. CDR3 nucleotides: TGCGCCAGCAGCTCCCGGGACAGGGGGGCTAGCGGCAGCACAGATACGCAGTATTTT. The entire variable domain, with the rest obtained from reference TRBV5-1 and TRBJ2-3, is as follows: KAGVTQTPRYLIKTRGQQVTLSCSPISGHRSVSWYQQTPGQGLQFLFEYFSETQRNKGNFPGRFSGRQFSNSRSEMNVSTLELGDSALYLCASSSRDRGASGSTDTQYFGPGTRLTVL.

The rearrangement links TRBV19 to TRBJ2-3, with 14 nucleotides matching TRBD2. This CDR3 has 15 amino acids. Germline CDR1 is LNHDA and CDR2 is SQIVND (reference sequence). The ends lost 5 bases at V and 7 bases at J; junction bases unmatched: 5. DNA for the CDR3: TGTGCCAGTAGTGGACGACTAGCGGGGGGGTATACGCAGTATTTT. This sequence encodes CASSGRLAGGYTQYF.

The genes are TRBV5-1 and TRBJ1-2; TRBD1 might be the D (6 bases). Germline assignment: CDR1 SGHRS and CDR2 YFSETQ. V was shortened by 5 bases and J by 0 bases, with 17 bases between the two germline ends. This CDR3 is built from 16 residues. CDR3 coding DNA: TGCGCCAGCAGACCCACCGGGACAACGTCTAACTATGGCTACACCTTC. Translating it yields CASRPTGTTSNYGYTF.